This TCR beta chain was sequenced in a study of cytomegalovirus exposure and HLA in healthy donors. Study-wide results and limits: Presence/absence analyses supposed approximately even sequencing depth among donors.

Researchers ran the PCR with 60 Vbeta and 13 Jbeta primers. Sequencing was performed with immunoSEQ multiplex PCR; in TCRdb, only in-frame clones are kept and a portion is missing. The sample lists about 150,000 clones, roughly 70% seen once, with about 2% in the top ten. As regards this clone: What it recognizes is unknown.

Germline V gene data show CDR1 as MDHEN and CDR2 as SYDVKM. Trimming cost V 6 bases and J 9 bases, with 12 bases left between them. The CDR3 has 12 amino acids. The source material was PBMCs. The sequence derives from a woman aged 60-75 years in good health and CMV-seropositive. The chain couples TRBV28 to TRBJ1-5, with D unresolved. The CDR3 region is CASSPTLAPQHF. CDR3 nucleotide sequence: TGTGCCAGCAGCCCCACGCTGGCGCCCCAGCATTTT.